This TCR beta chain comes out of a study of molecular identifiers for immune sequencing clone quantification (dated by TCRdb to 2017 to 2018). Turning to the overall study: For a replicate experiment, RNA from approximately 20,000 or 100,000 naive CD8 T cells was divided into five aliquots, of which four were sequenced. This methods study used CD8 T cells to benchmark TCR RNA copy counting and molecular-identifier clustering-based TCR repertoire sequencing (MIDCIRS). Broader findings and caveats from the paper: Modeling estimated around 3.2 recovered TCR RNA copies per cell, compared with about 9.3 by digital PCR, which implies 30% to 35% capture efficiency. Spiked-in Jurkat TCR RNA (approximately eleven copies' worth), which is not part of the donor repertoire, was contained in the naive libraries. Even against a background of around 900,000 naive CD8 T cells, spiked-in Jurkat TCR RNA amounting to a single cell's worth was reported to be detectable. The sizes of highly expanded clones could end up underestimated when identical TCR molecules share a barcode. When barcode sub-clustering was omitted, TCR diversity was inflated by chimeric consensus sequences, with chimeras reaching as high as 47%. In CMV-specific effector cells, clones with more than 20 RNA copies accounted for over 98% of molecules, whereas in naive cells such clones accounted for under 1%.

This clonotype was counted between two and nine times. It has no known antigen specificity. No qualities accompany the bases; no much larger clone lies one base away. From the cysteine up to the phenylalanine, the CDR3 has a length of 14 residues. The CDR3 DNA has 42 bases and is translated from base 1. Trimming leaves V shorter by 6 bases and J shorter by 2 bases, with the junction holding 7 bases beyond the gene matches. According to the germline V gene (reference sequence), CDR1 reads SEHNR and CDR2 reads FQNEAQ. The library relied on PCR. This sample was sequenced with a NextSeq 500. Bulk TCR libraries were generated as previously described, with the TCR primers listed in Table S5 used. The Qiagen AllPrep DNA/RNA kit was used to purify total RNA. Before analysis, reads from multiple sequencing runs of one library were combined. As for the original processing: Reads were retained only if the reads had an exact TCR constant sequence, and the retained reads were trimmed to 150 nt and grouped according to their 12-nt molecular barcodes. Reads within each barcode group were sub-clustered using a 15% Levenshtein threshold, and quality-weighted consensus sequences were constructed for each RNA molecule. Non-functional sequences were removed, as were lower-count sequences one edit away from another. Based on fitting two negative binomial distributions, any barcode sub-cluster with under 20% of the maximum read count was discarded. The raw public data were reprocessed by TCRdb itself: fastp quality trimming at Q25, MiXCR clonotype calling, in-frame beta chains only. A single entry per CDR3 protein holds the most common genes and DNA from its merged rows. The V and J calls reflect TCRdb's pipeline rather than the authors' work. This sample holds around 470,000 distinct CDR3 sequences; less than 30% were observed only once. Together, the top ten hold just over 0.75% of the sample.

Naive CD8 T cell libraries were made from 20,000 to 1,000,000 sorted cells using 10%, 30% or 50% of purified RNA. Naive CD8 T cells, defined as CD8+CD4-CCR7+CD45RA+, were FACS-sorted into RLT Plus buffer on a BD FACSAria II. To test detection sensitivity, Jurkat RNA equal to around 10 TCR copies was added to samples of roughly 19,000-1,100,000 naive CD8 T cells. CD8 T cells were enriched using RosetteSep CD8+ T Cell Enrichment Cocktail and Ficoll-Paque, and the enriched cells then underwent ACK red cell lysis. This chain joins TRBV7-9 to TRBJ2-7; 7 bases in between match TRBD1. The TCR sequence derives from a human donor in good health. Some libraries in this study had Jurkat cell RNA spiked in. The source material was naive CD8+ T cells from blood, with Jurkat cell RNA spiked in. The meaning of the sample's cell subset or site label: FACS-sorted CD8+CD4-CCR7+CD45RA+ naive T cells. The DNA sequence is given as TGTGCCAGCAGTTTACCGGGACAGCCCTACGAGCAGTACTTC. It specifies CASSLPGQPYEQYF. Outside the CDR3, residues come from the reference TRBV7-9 and TRBJ2-7 proteins, so the full variable domain is: DTGVSQNPRHKITKRGQNVTFRCDPISEHNRLYWYRQTLGQGPEFLTYFQNEAQLEKSRLLSDRFSAERPKGSFSTLEIQRTEQGDSAMYLCASSLPGQPYEQYFGPGTRLTVT.